Following are 4 T cell receptor beta chains from one sample sequenced in a study of T cell repertoires in cytomegalovirus infection. Their antigens remain unidentified. MiXCR was run by TCRdb on the reads, yielding one entry per CDR3 protein. This table has about half a million distinct CDR3 sequences, 40% to 50% appearing once. The sample consisted of cultured PBMCs, taken from culture after CMV antigen stimulation. The receptors were sampled from a human donor in good health (CMV status not recorded). Some clones in this sample may be carry-over from other donors' samples.

The chain carries TRBV20-1 and TRBJ2-3; 7 bases are shared with TRBD2. The CDR3 is 16 amino acids. V trimming: 0 bases; J trimming: 4 bases; junction bases outside the gene matches: 10. Germline CDR1 reads DFQATT; CDR2 reads SNEGSKA (reference sequence). The CDR3 DNA reads as TGCAGTGCTAGAGATCGGCTAGCGGTAGTTCCAGATACGCAGTATTTT. This codes for CSARDRLAVVPDTQYF.

This chain connects TRBV6-2 or TRBV6-3 to TRBJ2-2; D call uncertain. The V gene lost 9 bases and the J gene lost 4 bases, with 15 bases spanning the gap. CDR1 is MNHEY and CDR2 is SVGEGT in the germline V gene. The CDR3 extends over 14 amino acids. The CDR3 DNA reads as TGTGCCAGTCTCAGAGATTGGGGCACCGGGGAGCTGTTTTTT. Protein: CASLRDWGTGELFF.

The table lists this clonotype with a few counts. This rearrangement joins TRBV6-5 to TRBJ1-2, with D uncertain. The germline V and J ends were trimmed by 0 bases and 0 bases, with 8 bases remaining between them. This CDR3 has 15 amino acids. Germline CDR1 and CDR2: MNHEY and SVGAGI. CDR3 protein: CASSYSVPANYGYTF. The CDR3 bases are TGTGCCAGCAGTTACTCGGTCCCAGCTAACTATGGCTACACCTTC.

The V call is TRBV12-3 or TRBV12-4, the J call TRBJ2-3; 10 bases are a match to TRBD2. This CDR3 comprises 16 residues. The J segment lost 5 bases and the V segment lost 7 bases, leaving 12 bases of the junction unmatched. The CDR3 is CASTLGAGGPGDTQYF. In DNA form, the CDR3 reads TGTGCCAGCACCTTGGGAGCGGGGGGGCCAGGAGATACGCAGTATTTT.